The source of this T cell receptor (beta chain) is a study of cytomegalovirus exposure and HLA in healthy donors. The CDR3 runs to 15 residues. Trimming took 2 bases from V and 0 from J, leaving 10 bases between them. Germline V lookup: CDR1 MNHEY, CDR2 SVGAGI. This clone has just a few counts. Its specificity is unknown. The study's findings and limits: Cytomegalovirus association was listed for under 200 TCR beta chains. Researchers reported in a later analysis that a missense DCLRE1C variant was tied to TCR beta V- and J-gene trimming. When a later analysis was performed, an Asian-associated ancestry cluster reportedly had fewer N-insertions than the approximately 700-donor mean.

Vbeta (60) and Jbeta (13) primers were used in the PCR. Sequencing used immunoSEQ multiplex PCR; TCRdb keeps in-frame clones, though not all of them. Of roughly 180,000 clones listed, about four fifths were seen once; the top ten hold approximately 2.9%. The sequencing sample was made of PBMCs. V usage is TRBV6-5 and J usage is TRBJ1-1, with D possibly matching TRBD1 (5 bases). The clonotype was recovered from a male donor in good health and CMV-seronegative. CDR3 coding DNA: TGTGCCAGCAGTTACGGGGGGGGATTGAACACTGAAGCTTTCTTT. Translation gives CASSYGGGLNTEAFF.